This T cell receptor (beta chain) appears in the sequencing data of a study of identical twins. Template switching added a universal primer binding site, and final cDNA carried unique molecular identifiers. MiXCR was run by TCRdb on the 5' RACE reads, yielding one entry per CDR3 protein. The sample gives a few hundred thousand distinct CDR3 sequences, about 13% of which show up once; approximately 0.9% is in the top ten. The CDR3 is made up of 12 amino acids. Trimming pared 4 bases from V and 12 bases from J, leaving 16 bases between. CDR1 and CDR2 (germline): SQVTM, ANQGSEA. Findings and caveats of the study: Some out-of-frame alpha sequences were shared by twins, and these showed excess low generation probability. Out-of-frame beta sequences exhibited a weaker degree of excess twin sharing.

This clonotype has at least ten counts. The antigen remains undetermined. The same data also contributed to another study, on yellow fever vaccine responses in identical twins.

The chain is built from TRBV29-1 and TRBJ2-1, with a tentative D call TRBD2 (5 bases). The specimen was CD4+ T cells sorted from blood. The sequence was obtained from a woman aged 18-30 years in good health. The CDR3 region has the DNA TGCAGCGTTGGGGAGCCCCAGGTGGTGCAGTTCTTC. Its protein is CSVGEPQVVQFF.